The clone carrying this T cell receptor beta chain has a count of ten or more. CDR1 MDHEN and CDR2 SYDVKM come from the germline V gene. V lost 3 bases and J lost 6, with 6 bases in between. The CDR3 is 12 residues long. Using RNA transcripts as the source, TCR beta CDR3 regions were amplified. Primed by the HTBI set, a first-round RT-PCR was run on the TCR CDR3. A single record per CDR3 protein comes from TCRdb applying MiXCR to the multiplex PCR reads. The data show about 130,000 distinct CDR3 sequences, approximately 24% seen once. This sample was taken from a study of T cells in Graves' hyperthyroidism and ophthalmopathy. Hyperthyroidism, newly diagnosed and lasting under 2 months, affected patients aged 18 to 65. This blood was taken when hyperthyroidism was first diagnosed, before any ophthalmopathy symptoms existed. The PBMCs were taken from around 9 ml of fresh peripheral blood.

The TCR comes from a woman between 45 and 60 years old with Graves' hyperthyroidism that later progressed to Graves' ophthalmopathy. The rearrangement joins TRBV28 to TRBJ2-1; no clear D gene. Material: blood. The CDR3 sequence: CASSFGRNEQFF. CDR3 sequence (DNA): TGTGCCAGCAGTTTTGGACGCAATGAGCAGTTCTTC.